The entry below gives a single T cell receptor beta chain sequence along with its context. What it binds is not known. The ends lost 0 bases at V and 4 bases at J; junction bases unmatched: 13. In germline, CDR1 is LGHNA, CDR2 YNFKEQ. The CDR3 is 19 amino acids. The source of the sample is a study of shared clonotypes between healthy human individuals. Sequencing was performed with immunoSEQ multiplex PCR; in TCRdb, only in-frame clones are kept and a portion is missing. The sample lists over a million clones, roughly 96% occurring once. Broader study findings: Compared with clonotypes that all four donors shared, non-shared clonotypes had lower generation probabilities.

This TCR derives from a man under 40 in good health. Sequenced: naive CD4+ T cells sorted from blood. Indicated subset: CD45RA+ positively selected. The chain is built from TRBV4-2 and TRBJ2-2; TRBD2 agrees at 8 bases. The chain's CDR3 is CASSQDPSGQYQPTGELFF. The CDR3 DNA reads TGTGCCAGCAGCCAAGACCCTAGCGGGCAATACCAACCCACCGGGGAGCTGTTTTTT.